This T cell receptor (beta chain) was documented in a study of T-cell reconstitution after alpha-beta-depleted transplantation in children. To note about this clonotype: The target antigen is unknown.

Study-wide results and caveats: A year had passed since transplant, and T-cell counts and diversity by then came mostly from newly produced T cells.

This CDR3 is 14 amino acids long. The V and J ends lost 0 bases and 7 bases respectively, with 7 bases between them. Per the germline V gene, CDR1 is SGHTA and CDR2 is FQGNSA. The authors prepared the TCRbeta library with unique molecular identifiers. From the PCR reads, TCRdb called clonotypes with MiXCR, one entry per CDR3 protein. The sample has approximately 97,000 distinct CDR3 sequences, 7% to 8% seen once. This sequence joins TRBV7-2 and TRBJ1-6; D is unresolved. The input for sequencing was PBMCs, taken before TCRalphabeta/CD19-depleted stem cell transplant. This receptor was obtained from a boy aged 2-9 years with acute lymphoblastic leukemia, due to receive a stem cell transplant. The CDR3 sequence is CASSLARVNSPLHF. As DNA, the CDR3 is TGTGCCAGCAGCTTAGCGCGGGTCAATTCACCCCTCCACTTT.